Listed here are 14 T cell receptor beta chains from one sample, sequenced in a study of cytomegalovirus exposure and HLA in healthy donors. The PCR was carried out with 60 Vbeta primers and 13 Jbeta primers. Data came from immunoSEQ multiplex PCR; TCRdb stores just in-frame clones and leaves some out. The data hold approximately 130,000 clones, with roughly 79% observed a single time. Sequenced input: PBMCs. The origin of the receptors is a man aged 18 to 30 in good health and CMV-seronegative.

CDR3 region: CASSDNLNTEAFF. The CDR3 DNA is TGCGCCAGCAGTGACAATTTGAACACTGAAGCTTTCTTT. V and J are TRBV10-1 and TRBJ1-1; no definite D call. The CDR3 runs 13 residues. Trimming took 3 bases from V and 0 from J, leaving 5 bases between them. Germline V gene sequence: CDR1 WNHNN, CDR2 SYGVQD (reference sequence).

The rearrangement joins TRBV19 to TRBJ1-3; 8 bases fit TRBD1. Germline assignment: CDR1 LNHDA and CDR2 SQIVND (reference sequence). The CDR3 loop spans 17 amino acids. V was clipped by 3 bases and J by 0 bases; unmatched bases: 7. The CDR3 protein is CASSIDRGRISGNTIYF. CDR3 coding DNA: TGTGCCAGTAGTATTGACAGGGGCCGAATCTCTGGAAACACCATATATTTT. The whole variable domain, filled in from reference TRBV19 and TRBJ1-3, reads DGGITQSPKYLFRKEGQNVTLSCEQNLNHDAMYWYRQDPGQGLRLIYYSQIVNDFQKGDIAEGYSVSREKKESFPLTVTSAQKNPTAFYLCASSIDRGRISGNTIYFGEGSWLTVV.

V usage is TRBV28 and J usage is TRBJ1-2; 8 bases agree with TRBD1. This CDR3 spans 14 amino acids. CDR1 is MDHEN and CDR2 is SYDVKM in the germline V gene. Trimming took 10 bases from V and 8 from J; bases not matched to a gene: 15. This CDR3 reads CATIRTGSIYGYTF. The CDR3 nucleotides read TGTGCCACTATCAGGACAGGGTCAATCTACGGCTACACCTTC.

The chain combines TRBV2 with TRBJ2-3; D perhaps matches TRBD1 (6 bases). From germline, CDR1 is SNHLY and CDR2 FYNNEI. The CDR3 length is 14 residues. Trimming left V 9 bases short and J 3 bases short, with 16 bases between. The CDR3 reads CASTGYRATDTQYF. The CDR3 DNA reads as TGTGCCAGTACAGGTTACAGGGCTACAGATACGCAGTATTTT.

The CDR3 loop reads CASSEGGGTDTQYF. CDR3 DNA: TGTGCCAGCAGCGAGGGTGGCGGAACAGATACGCAGTATTTT. The rearrangement joins TRBV6-4 to TRBJ2-3; maybe TRBD2 (5 bases). CDR1 MRHNA and CDR2 SNTAGT come from the germline V gene. The CDR3 length is 14 residues. V dropped 6 bases and J dropped 3 bases, with 13 bases sitting between them.

V usage is TRBV15 and J usage is TRBJ2-5; weak D call: TRBD1 (6 bases). The CDR3 is made up of 16 amino acids. The germline gives CDR1 LNHNV, CDR2 YYDKDF (reference sequence). The V end lost 1 base, the J end lost 4 bases, and 16 bases lay between the germline ends. CDR3 DNA: TGTGCCACCAGCAGAGTTCGTATGAGGGGGTCAGAGACCCAGTACTTC. Residues: CATSRVRMRGSETQYF.

The rearrangement uses TRBV18 and TRBJ1-5; TRBD1 matches at 9 bases. CDR3 length equals 15 residues. With V trimmed by 4 bases and J by 6 bases, 7 bases remained unmatched. Germline lookup yields CDR1 KGHSH and CDR2 LQKENI. The chain's CDR3 is CASSQETGGSQPQHF. The CDR3 DNA reads as TGTGCCAGCTCACAGGAAACAGGGGGCAGTCAGCCCCAGCATTTT.

This clone turned up a few times. V gene TRBV4-3 combines with J gene TRBJ2-1; TRBD1 matches at 12 bases. This CDR3 comprises 18 residues. V was clipped by 0 bases and J by 4 bases; unmatched bases: 7. The germline CDR1 and CDR2 sequences are LGHNA and YSLEER. CDR3 protein: CASSQDGVGQGAYNEQFF. The CDR3 DNA reads as TGCGCCAGCAGCCAAGATGGCGTGGGACAGGGGGCTTACAATGAGCAGTTCTTC.

This sequence joins TRBV29-1 and TRBJ2-2; maybe TRBD1 (6 bases). The V and J ends lost 6 bases and 3 bases respectively, with 11 bases between them. The V gene's germline CDR1 is SQVTM and CDR2 ANQGSEA. The CDR3 has 13 amino acids. The CDR3 DNA follows: TGCAGCGTAGAACAGGGATACACCGGGGAGCTGTTTTTT. This gives the protein CSVEQGYTGELFF.

This sequence joins TRBV4-1 and TRBJ1-2, with no clear D. From germline, CDR1 is MGHRA and CDR2 YSYEKL. V lost 3 bases and J lost 3, with 14 bases in between. The CDR3 runs to 15 residues. The CDR3 sequence is CASSQYAVGDYGYTF. In DNA form, the CDR3 reads TGCGCCAGCAGCCAGTACGCAGTGGGAGACTATGGCTACACCTTC.

The genes are TRBV5-6 and TRBJ1-2; D might be TRBD1 (6 bases). Between the trimmed V and J ends, which lost 4 bases and 4 bases, there was a span of 23 bases. Germline CDR1 SGHDT, CDR2 YYEEEE. The CDR3 is 17 amino acids. Written as DNA, the CDR3 is TGTGCCAGCAGCGACCTTAGCGGGGGCGCGTCCAGCTATGGCTACACCTTC. The encoded protein is CASSDLSGGASSYGYTF.

The chain employs TRBV7-9 and TRBJ2-2; possibly TRBD1 for D (6 bases). The CDR3 runs to 13 residues. Trimming pared 6 bases from V and 5 bases from J, leaving 10 bases between. Germline-derived CDR1 and CDR2 are SEHNR and FQNEAQ (reference sequence). The CDR3 DNA reads TGTGCCAGCAGAGTACAGGGTACCGGGGAGCTGTTTTTT. This encodes CASRVQGTGELFF.

This chain connects TRBV19 to TRBJ2-1; perhaps TRBD2 as D (6 bases). The CDR3 consists of 15 residues. V dropped 8 bases and J dropped 2 bases, with 16 bases sitting between them. Germline CDR1 LNHDA, CDR2 SQIVND (reference sequence). CDR3 residues: CASAPSSGAYNEQFF. DNA of the CDR3: TGTGCCAGTGCCCCGAGTAGCGGAGCCTACAATGAGCAGTTCTTC.

The chain combines TRBV11-2 with TRBJ2-1, with TRBD2 matching over 8 bases. Looked up from germline, CDR1 is SGHAT and CDR2 is FQNNGV. This CDR3 is 15 amino acids long. Trimming removed 3 bases from V and 4 bases from J; junction bases left unmatched: 5. In DNA form, the CDR3 reads TGTGCCAGCAGCTTGATAGCGGGGAAATACAATGAGCAGTTCTTC. Its translation is CASSLIAGKYNEQFF.